One sample yielded the 10 T cell receptor beta chains listed below, sequenced in a study of cytomegalovirus exposure and HLA in healthy donors. Both 60 Vbeta primers and 13 Jbeta primers went into the PCR. The assay was immunoSEQ multiplex PCR, and TCRdb's table has in-frame clones only and misses some. The sample lists 90,000 to 120,000 clones; 74% were seen once. Sequencing was done on a sample of PBMCs. The receptors come from a woman in her forties in good health and CMV-seropositive.

V usage is TRBV6-6 and J usage is TRBJ1-6; D is unclear. Germline V gives CDR1 MNHNY, CDR2 SVGAGI (reference sequence). CDR3 length: 15 residues. V was clipped by 2 bases and J by 7 bases, with 12 bases between them. The CDR3: CASSYTVPGNSPLHF. DNA of the CDR3: TGTGCCAGCAGTTACACCGTCCCGGGAAATTCACCCCTCCACTTT.

CDR3 in DNA: TGTGCCAGCAGCTTGGGGGGACTCAGCTCCTACGAGCAGTACTTC. It specifies CASSLGGLSSYEQYF. The chain recombines TRBV5-4 with TRBJ2-7; D perhaps matches TRBD2 (6 bases). The germline V and J ends were trimmed by 0 bases and 0 bases, with 10 bases remaining between them. Germline V lookup: CDR1 SGHNT, CDR2 YYREEE (reference sequence). CDR3 length: 15 residues.

The chain recombines TRBV5-1 with TRBJ2-5, with 11 nucleotides matching TRBD2. The V and J ends lost 4 bases and 3 bases, in that order; junction bases with no gene match: 11. The germline V gene encodes CDR1 SGHRS and CDR2 YFSETQ. This CDR3 has 17 residues. The CDR3 sequence is CASSRRLAGGTEETQYF. CDR3 nucleotides: TGCGCCAGCAGCCGACGGCTAGCGGGGGGTACCGAAGAGACCCAGTACTTC.

CDR3 coding DNA: TGTGCCATCAGTGAGTCACAGACAGGGTCCTACGAGCAGTACTTC. It yields the protein CAISESQTGSYEQYF. The rearrangement joins TRBV10-3 to TRBJ2-7; 7 positions agree with TRBD1. The CDR3 consists of 15 residues. V lost 0 bases to trimming and J lost 1 base; unmatched junction nucleotides: 3. Germline V lookup: CDR1 ENHRY, CDR2 SYGVKD.

The rearrangement links TRBV5-1 to TRBJ2-7, with 8 positions matching TRBD1. CDR1 and CDR2 (germline): SGHRS, YFSETQ. J gave up 4 bases and V 1 base, and 7 bases lay outside the gene matches. CDR3 length: 15 residues. This CDR3 reads CASSLIETGEYEQYF. CDR3 coding DNA: TGCGCCAGCAGCTTGATCGAGACAGGGGAATACGAGCAGTACTTC.

The chain uses TRBV11-2 and TRBJ1-1, with 8 nucleotides matching TRBD1. The CDR3 covers 13 residues. Trimming at V came to 5 bases and at J to 4 bases, leaving 3 bases not matched to a gene. Germline V gives CDR1 SGHAT, CDR2 FQNNGV. CDR3 in DNA: TGTGCCAGCAGCACGGACAGGGCCACTGAAGCTTTCTTT. Translation gives CASSTDRATEAFF. Full variable domain (outside the CDR3, taken from reference TRBV11-2 and TRBJ1-1): EAGVAQSPRYKIIEKRQSVAFWCNPISGHATLYWYQQILGQGPKLLIQFQNNGVVDDSQLPKDRFSAERLKGVDSTLKIQPAKLEDSAVYLCASSTDRATEAFFGQGTRLTVV.

A few counts support this clone. The V and J genes are TRBV7-2 and TRBJ1-5; TRBD1 agrees at 9 bases. Germline V lookup: CDR1 SGHTA, CDR2 FQGNSA. The CDR3 has 15 amino acids. V lost 4 bases and J lost 7; bases outside the gene matches: 8. This CDR3 is CASSSGQGVRQPQHF. Written as DNA, the CDR3 is TGTGCCAGCAGCTCGGGACAGGGAGTGAGACAGCCCCAGCATTTT.

The chain has TRBV5-6 and TRBJ1-5; D not resolved. V lost 4 bases, J lost 5 bases, and 13 bases lay in between. The germline gives CDR1 SGHDT, CDR2 YYEEEE. The CDR3 is 14 amino acids. In DNA, the CDR3 is TGTGCCAGCAGCCAAACCGGTATAGATCAGCCCCAGCATTTT. Its protein is CASSQTGIDQPQHF.

The chain combines TRBV7-8 with TRBJ2-5; a possible D gene is TRBD2 (6 bases). V dropped 5 bases and J dropped 2 bases, with 9 bases sitting between them. The CDR3 length is 13 residues. Germline V gene data show CDR1 as SGHVS and CDR2 as FQNEAQ. The CDR3 protein is CASSVTRQETQYF. The CDR3 DNA is TGTGCCAGCAGCGTGACTAGACAAGAGACCCAGTACTTC.

The chain links TRBV21-1 to TRBJ1-5; TRBD1, the table's D call, lacks a check against the DNA. TRBV21-1 is termed a pseudogene. The CDR3 extends over 16 amino acids. As DNA, the CDR3 is TGTGCCAGCCTGGAGTGGGGCAGAACTAGCAATCAGCCCCAGCATTTT. Translation: CASLEWGRTSNQPQHF.